This T cell receptor beta chain was retrieved from a study of vaccination effects on CD4 cells after COVID-19. Germline assignment: CDR1 SGHNT and CDR2 YENEEA. The length of the CDR3 is 12 residues. V was clipped by 7 bases and J by 4 bases, with 9 bases between them. The sample holds one count of this clone. Antigen unknown. Profiling relied on immunoSEQ multiplex PCR, and the TCRdb table lists in-frame clones only, not all of them. Seen here are around 45,000 clones, around 76% observed once, and the top ten hold about 11%. Investigators separated out CD4+ T cells once 10 days of culture had passed. The sequence was collected from a human donor who had a prior SARS-CoV-2 infection. The chain employs TRBV11-3 and TRBJ2-3, with D tentatively TRBD2 (6 bases). Here the sequenced sample was CD4+ T cells from PBMCs cultured without peptide, taken before COVID-19 vaccination. CDR3 sequence: CASNGGADTQYF. In DNA form, the CDR3 reads TGTGCCAGCAACGGAGGGGCAGATACGCAGTATTTT.